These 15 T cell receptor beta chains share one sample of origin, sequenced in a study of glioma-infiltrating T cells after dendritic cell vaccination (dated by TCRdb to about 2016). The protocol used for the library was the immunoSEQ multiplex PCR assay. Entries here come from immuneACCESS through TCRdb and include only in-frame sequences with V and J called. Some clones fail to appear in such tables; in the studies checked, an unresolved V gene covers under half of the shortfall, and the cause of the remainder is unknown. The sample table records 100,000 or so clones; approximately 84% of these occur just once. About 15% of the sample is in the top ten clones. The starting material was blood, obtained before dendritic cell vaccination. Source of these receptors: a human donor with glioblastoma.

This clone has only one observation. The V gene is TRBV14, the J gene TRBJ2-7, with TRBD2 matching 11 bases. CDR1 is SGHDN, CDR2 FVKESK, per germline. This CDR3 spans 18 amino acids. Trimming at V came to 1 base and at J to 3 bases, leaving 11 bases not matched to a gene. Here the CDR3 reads CASSQVRKTSGILYEQYF. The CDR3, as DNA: TGTGCCAGCAGCCAAGTTCGGAAGACTAGCGGGATCCTCTACGAGCAGTACTTC.

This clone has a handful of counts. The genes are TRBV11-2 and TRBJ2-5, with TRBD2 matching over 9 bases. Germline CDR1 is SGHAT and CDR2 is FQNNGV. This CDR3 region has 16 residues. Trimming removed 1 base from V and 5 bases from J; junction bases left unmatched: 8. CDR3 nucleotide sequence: TGTGCCAGCAGCTTAGCGGGCGGGGGGGCGTTGGAGACCCAGTACTTC. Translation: CASSLAGGGALETQYF.

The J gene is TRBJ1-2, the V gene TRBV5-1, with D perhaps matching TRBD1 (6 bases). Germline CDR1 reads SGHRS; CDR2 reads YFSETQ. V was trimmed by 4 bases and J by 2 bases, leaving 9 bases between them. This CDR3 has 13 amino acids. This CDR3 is CASSQDRNYGYTF. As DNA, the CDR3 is TGCGCCAGCAGCCAGGACAGAAACTATGGCTACACCTTC.

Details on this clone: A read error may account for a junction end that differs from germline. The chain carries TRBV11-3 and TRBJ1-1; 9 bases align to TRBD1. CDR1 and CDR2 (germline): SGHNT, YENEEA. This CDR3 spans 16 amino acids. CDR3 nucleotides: TGTGCCAGCAGCTTAGTGGGACAGGGAGTGAAGACTGAAGCTTTCTTT. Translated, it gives CASSLVGQGVKTEAFF.

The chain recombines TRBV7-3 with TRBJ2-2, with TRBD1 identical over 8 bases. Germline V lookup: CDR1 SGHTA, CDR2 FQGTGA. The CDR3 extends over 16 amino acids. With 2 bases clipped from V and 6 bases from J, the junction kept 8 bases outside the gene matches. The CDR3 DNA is TGTGCCAGCAGCTTACTAGGACAGGGTGAGGCCGGGGAGCTGTTTTTT. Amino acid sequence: CASSLLGQGEAGELFF.

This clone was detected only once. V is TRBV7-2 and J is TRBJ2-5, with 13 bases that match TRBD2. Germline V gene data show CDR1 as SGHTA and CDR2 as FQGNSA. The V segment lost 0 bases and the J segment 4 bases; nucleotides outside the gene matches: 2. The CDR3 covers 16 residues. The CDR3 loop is CASSLALAGGPETQYF. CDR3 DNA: TGTGCCAGCAGCTTAGCACTAGCGGGAGGGCCAGAGACCCAGTACTTC.

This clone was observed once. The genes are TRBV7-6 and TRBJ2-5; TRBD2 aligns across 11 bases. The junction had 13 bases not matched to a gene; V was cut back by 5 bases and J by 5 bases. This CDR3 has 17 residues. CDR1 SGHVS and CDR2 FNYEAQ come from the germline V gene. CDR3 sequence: CASSPRTSGSFVETQYF. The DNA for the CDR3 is TGTGCCAGCAGCCCTAGAACTAGCGGGAGTTTCGTGGAGACCCAGTACTTC.

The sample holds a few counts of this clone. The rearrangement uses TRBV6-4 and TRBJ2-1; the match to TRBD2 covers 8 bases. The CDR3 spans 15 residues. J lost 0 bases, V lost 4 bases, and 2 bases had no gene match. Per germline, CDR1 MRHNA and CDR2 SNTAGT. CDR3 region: CASSVAGGSYNEQFF. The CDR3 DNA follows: TGTGCCAGCAGTGTTGCGGGAGGCTCCTACAATGAGCAGTTCTTC.

CDR3 residues: CASSQAGDAVQTQYF. In DNA, the CDR3 is TGTGCCAGCAGCCAAGCGGGGGACGCTGTACAGACCCAGTACTTC. J is TRBJ2-5 and V is TRBV4-2, with D possibly TRBD2 on 6 matching bases. Germline CDR1 is LGHNA and CDR2 is YNFKEQ. The CDR3 runs 15 residues. V was clipped by 1 base and J by 6 bases, with 15 bases between them.

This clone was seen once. CDR3 sequence reads: CASSLANEQYF. CDR3 in DNA: TGTGCCAGCAGCTTAGCCAACGAGCAGTACTTC. The V gene is TRBV11-2, the J gene TRBJ2-7; D unresolved. Looked up from germline, CDR1 is SGHAT and CDR2 is FQNNGV. Trimming shortened V by 1 base and J by 5 bases, and 3 bases separated the two germline ends. The CDR3 is made up of 11 amino acids.

CDR3 sequence reads: CASSVAPDRGFYGYTF. Written as DNA, the CDR3 is TGTGCCAGCAGCGTAGCCCCGGACAGGGGGTTTTATGGCTACACCTTC. The chain is built from TRBV9 and TRBJ1-2; 10 nucleotides align to TRBD1. The germline CDR1 and CDR2 sequences are SGDLS and YYNGEE. V was pared by 0 bases and J by 5 bases, with 7 bases of the junction left unmatched. The CDR3 extends over 16 amino acids.

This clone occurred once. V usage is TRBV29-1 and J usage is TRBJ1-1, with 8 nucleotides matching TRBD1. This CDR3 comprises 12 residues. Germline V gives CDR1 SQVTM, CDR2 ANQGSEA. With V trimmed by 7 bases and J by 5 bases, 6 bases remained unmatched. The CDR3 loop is CSAQGAGTEAFF. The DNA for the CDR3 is TGCAGCGCGCAGGGGGCTGGTACTGAAGCTTTCTTT. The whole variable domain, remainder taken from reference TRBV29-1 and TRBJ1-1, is SAVISQKPSRDICQRGTSLTIQCQVDSQVTMMFWYRQQPGQSLTLIATANQGSEATYESGFVIDKFPISRPNLTFSTLTVSNMSPEDSSIYLCSAQGAGTEAFFGQGTRLTVV.

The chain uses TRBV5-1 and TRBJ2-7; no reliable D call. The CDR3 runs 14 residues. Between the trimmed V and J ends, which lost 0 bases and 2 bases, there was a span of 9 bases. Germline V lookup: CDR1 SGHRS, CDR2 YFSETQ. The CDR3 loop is CASSLVSGTYEQYF. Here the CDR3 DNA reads TGCGCCAGCAGCTTGGTGTCAGGAACCTACGAGCAGTACTTC.

DNA of the CDR3: TGTGCCAGCAGTGGACGGACTAGCGGAGTCTACAATGAGCAGTTCTTC. Translated: CASSGRTSGVYNEQFF. The chain recombines TRBV6-1 with TRBJ2-1; 10 nucleotides agree with TRBD2. This CDR3 contains 16 residues. Looked up from germline, CDR1 is MNHNS and CDR2 is SASEGT. Germline trimming cut 4 bases from V and 3 bases from J; bases unmatched to any gene: 6.

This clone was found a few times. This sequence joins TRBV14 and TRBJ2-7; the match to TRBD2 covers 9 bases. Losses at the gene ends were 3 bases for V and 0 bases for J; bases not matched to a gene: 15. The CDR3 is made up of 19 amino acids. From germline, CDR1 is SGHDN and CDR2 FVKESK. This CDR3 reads CASSQTPSFASGASYEQYF. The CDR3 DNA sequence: TGTGCCAGCAGCCAGACCCCCTCCTTCGCTAGCGGGGCCTCCTACGAGCAGTACTTC.